These 14 T cell receptor beta chains were all obtained from the same sample, sequenced in a study of T cells in Graves' hyperthyroidism and ophthalmopathy. Amplified regions were TCR beta CDR3 sequences from RNA transcripts. HTBI primers drove first-round RT-PCR of the TCR CDR3. TCRdb redid the calling of the multiplex PCR reads with MiXCR, one entry per CDR3 protein. The profile shows about 350,000 distinct CDR3 sequences, about 17% of them singletons. Material: blood. These receptor sequences come from a woman aged 25 to 45 with Graves' hyperthyroidism that later progressed to Graves' ophthalmopathy.

This clonotype was found many times. The V call is TRBV6-1, the J call TRBJ2-7; TRBD1 aligns across 8 bases. Germline V gene data show CDR1 as MNHNS and CDR2 as SASEGT. The trim removed 8 bases at V and 0 bases at J, leaving 9 bases unmatched. The CDR3 length is 15 residues. For the CDR3, the DNA is TGTGCCAGCGGACAAAGGACAGGGTCCTCCTACGAGCAGTACTTC. Translated: CASGQRTGSSYEQYF.

In this sample, this clonotype turned up many times. The V call is TRBV7-9, the J call TRBJ2-7; 7 bases fit TRBD1. The CDR3 covers 13 residues. CDR1 is SEHNR, CDR2 FQNEAQ, per germline (reference sequence). V gave up 5 bases and J gave up 7 bases; unmatched junction bases: 8. The CDR3 sequence: CASSHTGVEEQYF. The DNA for the CDR3 is TGTGCCAGCAGCCATACAGGGGTGGAAGAGCAGTACTTC.

Worth noting for this clonotype: Because the CDR3's place on the DNA is in doubt, the DNA is left out and the CDR3 is given as listed by TCRdb. V and J are TRBV28 and TRBJ1-3; the table's D gene call, TRBD1, was not cross checked with the DNA. Germline-derived CDR1 and CDR2 are MDHEN and SYDVKM. The CDR3 has 17 residues if both end residues are counted. The CDR3 reads CASSLLVGGGTGNTICF.

This clonotype was counted many times. At one end, the junction sequence differs from germline, possibly due to a read error. This chain uses TRBV6-2 or TRBV6-3 with TRBJ1-1, with D uncertain. From germline, CDR1 is MNHEY and CDR2 SVGEGT. This CDR3 spans 15 amino acids. CDR3 residues: CASSPPALLKTEAFF. The DNA of the CDR3 is TGTGCCAGCAGCCCACCGGCCCTCTTGAAAACTGAAGCTTTCTTT.

This clonotype was found many times. This sequence joins TRBV28 and TRBJ2-7, with D perhaps matching TRBD1 (5 bases). V was shortened by 5 bases and J by 2 bases, with 10 bases between the two germline ends. The CDR3 is 13 residues long. In germline, CDR1 is MDHEN, CDR2 SYDVKM. CDR3 nucleotides: TGTGCCAGCAGTCCAGGGATTCCCTACGAGCAGTACTTC. The encoded protein is CASSPGIPYEQYF.

This clonotype appeared many times. This sequence joins TRBV19 and TRBJ1-5; TRBD1 matches at 7 bases. The CDR3 consists of 15 residues. Trimming cost V 6 bases and J 6 bases; bases outside gene matches: 11. Germline V gives CDR1 LNHDA, CDR2 SQIVND (reference sequence). As DNA, the CDR3 is TGTGCCAGTAGCGCGCGACAGGGAGGTAGTCAGCCCCAGCATTTT. Protein: CASSARQGGSQPQHF. The entire variable domain, with the rest obtained from reference TRBV19 and TRBJ1-5, is as follows: DGGITQSPKYLFRKEGQNVTLSCEQNLNHDAMYWYRQDPGQGLRLIYYSQIVNDFQKGDIAEGYSVSREKKESFPLTVTSAQKNPTAFYLCASSARQGGSQPQHFGDGTRLSIL.

This clonotype was recorded many times. The chain combines TRBV27 with TRBJ2-3; 7 bases line up with TRBD1. CDR3 size: 17 residues. The J segment lost 4 bases and the V segment lost 2 bases, leaving 12 bases of the junction unmatched. In germline, CDR1 is MNHEY, CDR2 SMNVEV (reference sequence). Written as DNA, the CDR3 is TGTGCCAGCAGTTTAGGGGGTTTGACAGGGCGAGCAGATACGCAGTATTTT. Its protein is CASSLGGLTGRADTQYF.

This clonotype was counted many times. The V and J genes are TRBV10-3 and TRBJ2-1, with D perhaps matching TRBD1 (6 bases). From germline, CDR1 is ENHRY and CDR2 SYGVKD. V lost 7 bases and J lost 6, with 16 bases in between. The CDR3 totals 14 residues. The CDR3: CAITNTGIGNEQFF. Written as DNA, the CDR3 is TGTGCCATCACTAATACAGGGATTGGCAATGAGCAGTTCTTC.

In this sample, this clonotype turned up many times. The J gene is TRBJ2-7, the V gene TRBV11-2, with D unresolved. Trimming cost V 5 bases and J 0 bases, with 8 bases left between them. The CDR3 loop spans 13 amino acids. CDR1 is SGHAT, CDR2 FQNNGV, per germline. CDR3: CASSVTTSYEQYF. The CDR3 bases are TGTGCCAGCAGCGTTACCACCTCCTACGAGCAGTACTTC.

The chain couples TRBV10-2 to TRBJ1-1; 9 nucleotides line up with TRBD1. Unmatched junction bases numbered 5, after V lost 6 bases and J lost 6 bases. CDR1 and CDR2 (germline): WSHSY, SAAADI. The CDR3 is made up of 13 amino acids. CDR3 loop: CASSTGGPSEAFF. The CDR3 DNA sequence: TGCGCCAGCAGCACAGGGGGCCCTTCTGAAGCTTTCTTT.

This clonotype was observed a handful of times. The chain employs TRBV6-1 and TRBJ2-2, with TRBD1 matching 7 bases. The CDR3 runs to 14 residues. Germline lookup yields CDR1 MNHNS and CDR2 SASEGT. Losses at the gene ends were 6 bases for V and 7 bases for J; bases not matched to a gene: 8. The CDR3 sequence: CASRRDRVLGELFF. The DNA of the CDR3 is TGTGCCAGCAGGCGCGACAGGGTTCTCGGGGAGCTGTTTTTT.

This clonotype was detected a few times. This sequence joins TRBV7-9 and TRBJ1-4; a weak D match, TRBD1 (5 bases). The CDR3 totals 18 residues. Germline V CDR1 and CDR2: SEHNR, FQNEAQ (reference sequence). Trimming took 5 bases from V and 5 from J, leaving 24 bases between them. The CDR3 is CASSGAWMAEDQNEKLFF. CDR3 DNA: TGTGCCAGCAGCGGGGCCTGGATGGCCGAGGACCAAAATGAAAAACTGTTTTTT.

This clonotype was recorded a few times. V and J are TRBV18 and TRBJ1-4, with 7 bases that match TRBD1. The CDR3 is 14 residues long. Per germline, CDR1 KGHSH and CDR2 LQKENI. Losses at the gene ends were 2 bases for V and 6 bases for J; bases not matched to a gene: 3. The CDR3, as DNA: TGTGCCAGCTCACCAGGGACAGACTATGAAAAACTGTTTTTT. This gives the protein CASSPGTDYEKLFF. The full variable domain, in which reference TRBV18 and TRBJ1-4 provide the parts outside the CDR3, is NAGVMQNPRHLVRRRGQEARLRCSPMKGHSHVYWYRQLPEEGLKFMVYLQKENIIDESGMPKERFSAEFPKEGPSILRIQQVVRGDSAAYFCASSPGTDYEKLFFGSGTQLSVL.

This clonotype was counted ten times or more. This sequence joins TRBV5-1 and TRBJ2-7, with 8 bases matching TRBD1. With V trimmed by 2 bases and J by 7 bases, 11 bases remained unmatched. Germline CDR1 reads SGHRS; CDR2 reads YFSETQ. There are 15 residues in the CDR3. The chain's CDR3 is CASSFGAQGAGEQYF. As DNA, the CDR3 is TGCGCCAGCAGCTTTGGGGCCCAGGGGGCAGGTGAGCAGTACTTC.